The present TCR beta chain was sequenced within a study of blood T cell repertoires in COVID-19. Study context: Resolution of symptoms, clearance, or two negative PCRs was present in recovered Cohort 3 donors. Sources were T cells, B-cell-depleted T cells, or PBMCs; the material itself was cDNA or gDNA.

This clone was counted only a few times. Trimming removed 6 bases from V and 8 bases from J, with 11 bases in between. From germline, CDR1 is MNHEY and CDR2 SVGAGI. This CDR3 is 13 amino acids long. As handled by the study authors: Amplification from reference gene primers served as the basis for estimated nucleated cell counts. Sequencing was performed with immunoSEQ multiplex PCR; in TCRdb, only in-frame clones are kept and a portion is missing. D and trimming were read from the DNA, whereas the V and J calls and clone size are those reported in that table. The data contain hundreds of thousands of clones, approximately 90% of them singletons. Adults between roughly 18 and 89 years of age took part from 20 to 25 US areas.

Specimen: PBMCs or T cells enriched from blood (not recorded which). The sequence derives from a woman between 55 and 75 years old in a cohort exposed to, infected with or recovered from COVID-19 (not recorded which). The chain recombines TRBV6-5 with TRBJ1-6, with D hard to call. As DNA, the CDR3 is TGTGCCAGCAGACGGGGTAGTCATTCACCCCTCCACTTT. Translated: CASRRGSHSPLHF.